These T cell receptor beta chains were read from a single sample in a study of cytomegalovirus exposure and HLA in healthy donors. Profiling relied on immunoSEQ multiplex PCR, and the TCRdb table lists in-frame clones only, not all of them. The data show some 290,000 clones, 88% seen once. The specimen was PBMCs. The receptor source for this set is a man aged 25 to 45 in good health and CMV-seronegative. CDR3s include the opening cysteine and the closing phenylalanine or tryptophan. The order of the fields is V gene, D gene, CDR3 length, clone size, J gene, CDR3 protein, CDR3 DNA. A D gene is named only where the DNA matches it firmly. Clone size is not always given. Where it is, it says once, few, many or a class for expanded clones.

v_gene: TRBV4-3; d_gene: TRBD2; len: 18; abundance: NA; j_gene: TRBJ2-2; CDR3aa: CASSQHTSGGANTGELFF; CDR3nt: TGCGCCAGCAGCCAACACACAAGCGGGGGGGCGAACACCGGGGAGCTGTTTTTT
v_gene: TRBV9; d_gene: TRBD1; len: 15; abundance: NA; j_gene: TRBJ1-2; CDR3aa: CASSADLTGGYGYTF; CDR3nt: TGTGCCAGCAGCGCCGACCTAACAGGGGGCTATGGCTACACCTTC
v_gene: TRBV19; d_gene: NA; len: 15; abundance: NA; j_gene: TRBJ2-1; CDR3aa: CASSTTSRGYNEQFF; CDR3nt: TGTGCCAGTAGTACGACAAGTCGGGGGTACAATGAGCAGTTCTTC
v_gene: TRBV6-1; d_gene: NA; len: 15; abundance: NA; j_gene: TRBJ2-4; CDR3aa: CASSEVALAKNIQYF; CDR3nt: TGTGCCAGCAGTGAAGTAGCCCTAGCCAAAAACATTCAGTACTTC
v_gene: TRBV19; d_gene: TRBD1; len: 16; abundance: NA; j_gene: TRBJ1-5; CDR3aa: CASSNEDRGVGQPQHF; CDR3nt: TGTGCCAGTAGTAACGAGGACAGGGGGGTGGGTCAGCCCCAGCATTTT
v_gene: TRBV28; d_gene: TRBD1; len: 16; abundance: NA; j_gene: TRBJ2-6; CDR3aa: CASSLQGADGANVLTF; CDR3nt: TGTGCCAGCAGCCTACAGGGGGCCGATGGGGCCAACGTCCTGACTTTC
v_gene: TRBV5-1; d_gene: NA; len: 14; abundance: NA; j_gene: TRBJ2-5; CDR3aa: CASSSTWRRETQYF; CDR3nt: TGCGCCAGCAGCTCCACATGGAGGAGGGAGACCCAGTACTTC
v_gene: TRBV19; d_gene: NA; len: 14; abundance: NA; j_gene: TRBJ1-1; CDR3aa: CASSIALRGTEAFF; CDR3nt: TGTGCCAGTAGTATAGCTCTCAGGGGCACTGAAGCTTTCTTT
v_gene: TRBV11-2; d_gene: NA; len: 13; abundance: few; j_gene: TRBJ1-5; CDR3aa: CASSLGTDQPQHF; CDR3nt: TGTGCCAGCAGCTTGGGCACCGATCAGCCCCAGCATTTT
v_gene: TRBV7-2; d_gene: NA; len: 14; abundance: NA; j_gene: TRBJ2-3; CDR3aa: CASTRAPNTDTQYF; CDR3nt: TGTGCCAGCACGCGGGCCCCGAACACAGATACGCAGTATTTT
v_gene: TRBV5-6; d_gene: TRBD1; len: 14; abundance: NA; j_gene: TRBJ1-2; CDR3aa: CASSWRQGTYGYTF; CDR3nt: TGTGCCAGCAGCTGGAGACAGGGTACCTATGGCTACACCTTC
v_gene: TRBV5-6; d_gene: TRBD1; len: 16; abundance: once; j_gene: TRBJ1-1; CDR3aa: CASSLNGVTGETEAFF; CDR3nt: TGTGCCAGCAGCTTGAATGGTGTAACAGGGGAGACTGAAGCTTTCTTT
v_gene: TRBV4-1; d_gene: NA; len: 14; abundance: NA; j_gene: TRBJ2-3; CDR3aa: CASSQDRGGDTQYF; CDR3nt: TGCGCCAGCAGCCAAGATAGGGGGGGAGATACGCAGTATTTT
v_gene: TRBV6-1; d_gene: NA; len: 15; abundance: once; j_gene: TRBJ2-7; CDR3aa: CASSELGGGPSEQYF; CDR3nt: TGTGCCAGCAGTGAATTGGGCGGGGGCCCCTCTGAGCAGTACTTC
v_gene: TRBV7-8; d_gene: TRBD1; len: 15; abundance: once; j_gene: TRBJ1-1; CDR3aa: CASSSRTGMNTEAFF; CDR3nt: TGTGCCAGCAGCTCTCGGACAGGGATGAACACTGAAGCTTTCTTT
v_gene: TRBV7-2; d_gene: NA; len: 16; abundance: NA; j_gene: TRBJ2-1; CDR3aa: CASSLTTSPAYNEQFF; CDR3nt: TGTGCCAGCAGCTTAACTACCTCCCCAGCTTACAATGAGCAGTTCTTC
v_gene: TRBV13; d_gene: TRBD1; len: 15; abundance: NA; j_gene: TRBJ1-2; CDR3aa: CASSPGTDYNYGYTF; CDR3nt: TGTGCCAGCAGCCCCGGGACAGACTATAACTATGGCTACACCTTC
v_gene: TRBV10-3; d_gene: TRBD1; len: 16; abundance: NA; j_gene: TRBJ1-6; CDR3aa: CAISEPNRGLDSPLHF; CDR3nt: TGTGCCATCAGTGAGCCGAACAGGGGGCTTGATTCACCCCTCCACTTT
v_gene: TRBV10-3; d_gene: TRBD1; len: 16; abundance: NA; j_gene: TRBJ2-5; CDR3aa: CAISEGGQGRPGTQYF; CDR3nt: TGTGCCATCAGTGAGGGGGGACAGGGACGACCCGGGACCCAGTACTTC
v_gene: TRBV28; d_gene: TRBD1; len: 15; abundance: NA; j_gene: TRBJ1-2; CDR3aa: CASAGTAFLLRGYTF; CDR3nt: TGTGCCAGCGCCGGGACAGCCTTTTTACTTCGCGGCTACACCTTC
v_gene: TRBV11-2; d_gene: TRBD2; len: 16; abundance: NA; j_gene: TRBJ2-1; CDR3aa: CASTFLSGGAYNEQFF; CDR3nt: TGTGCCAGCACCTTCCTAAGCGGGGGGGCCTACAATGAGCAGTTCTTC
v_gene: TRBV6-5; d_gene: NA; len: 13; abundance: few; j_gene: TRBJ2-5; CDR3aa: CASSYGEGKTQYF; CDR3nt: TGTGCCAGCAGTTACGGCGAGGGAAAGACCCAGTACTTC
v_gene: TRBV25-1; d_gene: NA; len: 16; abundance: NA; j_gene: TRBJ1-4; CDR3aa: CASSENIGATNEKLFF; CDR3nt: TGTGCCAGCAGTGAGAATATAGGGGCAACTAATGAAAAACTGTTTTTT
v_gene: TRBV30; d_gene: NA; len: 13; abundance: NA; j_gene: TRBJ1-2; CDR3aa: CAWGLVTGDGYTF; CDR3nt: TGTGCCTGGGGTCTCGTGACAGGCGATGGCTACACCTTC
v_gene: TRBV7-9; d_gene: TRBD1; len: 15; abundance: NA; j_gene: TRBJ2-3; CDR3aa: CASSAGQGSTDTQYF; CDR3nt: TGTGCCAGCAGCGCGGGACAGGGCTCCACAGATACGCAGTATTTT
v_gene: TRBV19; d_gene: TRBD1; len: 16; abundance: NA; j_gene: TRBJ1-1; CDR3aa: CASSPGQGFIDTEAFF; CDR3nt: TGTGCCAGCTCACCGGGACAGGGTTTTATTGACACTGAAGCTTTCTTT
v_gene: TRBV19; d_gene: NA; len: 15; abundance: NA; j_gene: TRBJ2-5; CDR3aa: CASSIDPEGRETQYF; CDR3nt: TGTGCCAGTAGTATAGATCCGGAGGGACGGGAGACCCAGTACTTC
v_gene: TRBV7-9; d_gene: NA; len: 14; abundance: NA; j_gene: TRBJ2-7; CDR3aa: CASSPRSTPFEQYF; CDR3nt: TGTGCCAGCAGCCCCCGTTCCACTCCATTCGAGCAGTACTTC
v_gene: TRBV6-5; d_gene: TRBD1; len: 15; abundance: NA; j_gene: TRBJ2-7; CDR3aa: CASSYSGTALREQYF; CDR3nt: TGTGCCAGCAGTTACTCCGGGACAGCCCTTCGGGAGCAGTACTTC
v_gene: TRBV6-6; d_gene: NA; len: 12; abundance: NA; j_gene: TRBJ2-7; CDR3aa: CASSSDFGEQYF; CDR3nt: TGTGCCAGCAGTTCGGACTTCGGAGAGCAGTACTTC
v_gene: TRBV5-1; d_gene: NA; len: 15; abundance: NA; j_gene: TRBJ1-5; CDR3aa: CASSLLGEYNQPQHF; CDR3nt: TGCGCCAGCAGCTTGTTGGGAGAGTACAATCAGCCCCAGCATTTT
v_gene: TRBV4-3; d_gene: NA; len: 15; abundance: NA; j_gene: TRBJ2-7; CDR3aa: CASSQDRDSLYEQYF; CDR3nt: TGCGCCAGCAGCCAAGACCGGGATTCTCTCTACGAGCAGTACTTC
v_gene: TRBV19; d_gene: TRBD1; len: 15; abundance: NA; j_gene: TRBJ2-1; CDR3aa: CASSINRGQNNEQFF; CDR3nt: TGTGCCAGTAGTATTAACAGGGGCCAAAACAATGAGCAGTTCTTC
v_gene: TRBV5-6; d_gene: NA; len: 14; abundance: NA; j_gene: TRBJ2-2; CDR3aa: CASSLWGGAGELFF; CDR3nt: TGTGCCAGCTCCCTGTGGGGGGGCGCCGGGGAGCTGTTTTTT
v_gene: TRBV11-2; d_gene: NA; len: 14; abundance: NA; j_gene: TRBJ1-1; CDR3aa: CASSLGPMNTEAFF; CDR3nt: TGTGCCAGCAGCTTGGGGCCGATGAACACTGAAGCTTTCTTT
v_gene: TRBV4-1; d_gene: TRBD1; len: 15; abundance: NA; j_gene: TRBJ2-7; CDR3aa: CASSFRTGGYYEQYF; CDR3nt: TGCGCCAGCAGCTTCCGGACAGGGGGCTATTACGAGCAGTACTTC
v_gene: TRBV30; d_gene: TRBD1; len: 12; abundance: NA; j_gene: TRBJ1-6; CDR3aa: CAWTGGNSPLHF; CDR3nt: TGTGCCTGGACAGGGGGGAATTCACCCCTCCACTTT
v_gene: TRBV6-1; d_gene: NA; len: 11; abundance: NA; j_gene: TRBJ1-2; CDR3aa: CASSDSYGYTF; CDR3nt: TGTGCCAGCAGTGACAGCTATGGCTACACCTTC
v_gene: TRBV4-1; d_gene: NA; len: 13; abundance: NA; j_gene: TRBJ1-1; CDR3aa: CASSQLGHTEAFF; CDR3nt: TGCGCCAGCAGCCAACTGGGGCACACAGAAGCTTTCTTT
v_gene: TRBV2; d_gene: NA; len: 13; abundance: NA; j_gene: TRBJ1-2; CDR3aa: CASSVSGFYGYTF; CDR3nt: TGTGCCAGCAGTGTCTCAGGGTTTTATGGCTACACCTTC
v_gene: TRBV4-1; d_gene: NA; len: 14; abundance: NA; j_gene: TRBJ1-5; CDR3aa: CASSRTGTGQPQHF; CDR3nt: TGCGCCAGCAGCCGTACAGGGACGGGTCAGCCCCAGCATTTT
v_gene: TRBV6-5; d_gene: TRBD1; len: 14; abundance: NA; j_gene: TRBJ1-1; CDR3aa: CASSNRGRKGEAFF; CDR3nt: TGTGCCAGCAGTAACAGGGGGCGAAAGGGTGAAGCTTTCTTT
v_gene: TRBV6-1; d_gene: NA; len: 13; abundance: NA; j_gene: TRBJ2-7; CDR3aa: CASSVSTTYEQYF; CDR3nt: TGTGCCAGCAGTGTTTCCACTACCTACGAGCAGTACTTC
v_gene: TRBV6-5; d_gene: TRBD1; len: 13; abundance: once; j_gene: TRBJ2-2; CDR3aa: CASSGQGGGELFF; CDR3nt: TGTGCCAGCAGCGGACAGGGCGGCGGGGAGCTGTTTTTT
v_gene: TRBV27; d_gene: TRBD1; len: 15; abundance: NA; j_gene: TRBJ2-6; CDR3aa: CASSNRGPGANVLTF; CDR3nt: TGTGCCAGCTCGAACAGGGGGCCGGGGGCCAACGTCCTGACTTTC
v_gene: TRBV7-2; d_gene: TRBD1; len: 14; abundance: NA; j_gene: TRBJ1-3; CDR3aa: CASSPAGGGNTIYF; CDR3nt: TGTGCCAGCAGCCCCGCAGGGGGTGGAAACACCATATATTTT
v_gene: TRBV19; d_gene: NA; len: 14; abundance: NA; j_gene: TRBJ2-5; CDR3aa: CASSVQGQGVTQYF; CDR3nt: TGTGCCAGTAGTGTCCAGGGGCAAGGGGTGACCCAGTACTTC
v_gene: TRBV7-9; d_gene: NA; len: 17; abundance: NA; j_gene: TRBJ2-7; CDR3aa: CASSLAPEGKMGYEQYF; CDR3nt: TGTGCCAGCAGCTTAGCGCCGGAGGGGAAGATGGGCTACGAGCAGTACTTC
v_gene: TRBV5-1; d_gene: TRBD2; len: 14; abundance: few; j_gene: TRBJ2-1; CDR3aa: CASSPSSGINEQFF; CDR3nt: TGCGCCAGCAGCCCATCGAGCGGGATCAATGAGCAGTTCTTC
v_gene: TRBV5-4; d_gene: TRBD2; len: 17; abundance: NA; j_gene: TRBJ2-7; CDR3aa: CASSSRGAGGMSYEQYF; CDR3nt: TGTGCCAGCAGCTCGCGGGGAGCGGGGGGAATGTCCTACGAGCAGTACTTC
v_gene: TRBV9; d_gene: NA; len: 16; abundance: NA; j_gene: TRBJ1-5; CDR3aa: CASSAITGDSNQPQHF; CDR3nt: TGTGCCAGCAGCGCCATAACAGGTGATAGCAATCAGCCCCAGCATTTT
v_gene: TRBV30; d_gene: NA; len: 15; abundance: NA; j_gene: TRBJ1-5; CDR3aa: CAWTGGGRRNQPQHF; CDR3nt: TGTGCCTGGACCGGCGGGGGGCGACGCAATCAGCCCCAGCATTTT